These 14 T cell receptor beta chains were sequenced from one sample in a study of regulatory T cells in long-lasting Graves disease. The time point here: newly diagnosed GD, antithyroid drugs for less than 3 months. PBMC RNA served as the TCR library source. Libraries of TCR beta came from iRepertoire HTBI primers plus Arm-PCR of CDR3 regions. TCRdb ran MiXCR on the multiplex PCR reads and lists one entry per CDR3 protein. The profile shows 560,000 or so distinct CDR3 sequences, about 16% of them singletons. This sample also appeared in a second study, on T cells in Graves' hyperthyroidism and ophthalmopathy.

This material consisted of peripheral blood mononuclear cells (PBMCs), taken at new diagnosis, from a patient treated with antithyroid drugs. These receptors were obtained from a man between 18 and 29 years old with Graves disease.

The CDR3 sequence: CAIRRTSSYGYTF. In DNA form, the CDR3 reads TGTGCCATCAGACGAACTTCTAGCTATGGCTACACCTTC. This chain connects TRBV10-3 to TRBJ1-2; D not resolved. The CDR3 runs to 13 residues. The germline V gene encodes CDR1 ENHRY and CDR2 SYGVKD. The V gene lost 6 bases and the J gene lost 4 bases, with 12 bases spanning the gap.

There are a few counts of this clonotype. The chain joins TRBV2 to TRBJ2-3; D may correspond to TRBD1 or TRBD2 (6 bases each). The CDR3 loop spans 18 amino acids. Per the germline V gene, CDR1 is SNHLY and CDR2 is FYNNEI. Trimming cost V 4 bases and J 1 base, with 21 bases left between them. In DNA form, the CDR3 reads TGTGCCAGCAGTGTTGCTCGTGAGGGGGGATGGGGCACAGATACGCAGTATTTT. This sequence encodes CASSVAREGGWGTDTQYF.

CDR3 nucleotide sequence: TGTGCCAGCAGCCAAGTGGCAGCCTCTGGAAACACCATATATTTT. Translated, it gives CASSQVAASGNTIYF. The rearrangement joins TRBV14 to TRBJ1-3, with D unresolved. Germline V gene lookup returns CDR1 SGHDN and CDR2 FVKESK. The CDR3 covers 15 residues. With 1 base removed from V and 0 bases from J, the gap between germline ends came to 7 bases.

V usage is TRBV20-1 and J usage is TRBJ2-1; TRBD2 is a possible D gene (5 bases). Trimming took off 4 bases at V and 0 bases at J, with 13 bases between the two ends. Germline CDR1 reads DFQATT; CDR2 reads SNEGSKA (reference sequence). The CDR3 runs 15 residues. The CDR3 bases are TGCAGTGCTAAGGACTTAAAAAGCTCCTACAATGAGCAGTTCTTC. This encodes CSAKDLKSSYNEQFF.

This clonotype occurred many times. This chain uses TRBV2 with TRBJ1-5; 7 bases map to TRBD1. CDR3 size: 14 residues. The J segment lost 7 bases and the V segment lost 3 bases, leaving 6 bases of the junction unmatched. From germline, CDR1 is SNHLY and CDR2 FYNNEI. Here the CDR3 DNA reads TGTGCCAGCAGTGAGTGGATAGGGGGCCAGCCCCAGCATTTT. Translation: CASSEWIGGQPQHF.

This clonotype has a handful of counts. The CDR3 loop reads CASSQETGAEAFF. CDR3 sequence (DNA): TGCGCCAGCAGCCAGGAAACAGGGGCTGAAGCTTTCTTT. The chain couples TRBV4-1 to TRBJ1-1, with 7 positions matching TRBD1. The CDR3 runs 13 residues. Germline CDR1 reads MGHRA; CDR2 reads YSYEKL. The junction had 4 bases not matched to a gene; V was cut back by 3 bases and J by 6 bases.

This clonotype was seen many times. The chain employs TRBV11-2 and TRBJ2-3; D is perhaps TRBD2 (6 bases). Per the germline V gene, CDR1 is SGHAT and CDR2 is FQNNGV. This CDR3 spans 14 amino acids. Trimming removed 7 bases from V and 5 bases from J, with 16 bases in between. CDR3 sequence: CASTAGSKLDTQYF. The CDR3, as DNA: TGTGCCAGCACTGCGGGGAGCAAGTTAGATACGCAGTATTTT.

This clonotype showed up many times. The rearrangement uses TRBV2 and TRBJ2-7; D call uncertain. With 3 bases removed from V and 3 bases from J, the gap between germline ends came to 3 bases. The germline V gene has CDR1 SNHLY and CDR2 FYNNEI. The CDR3 covers 11 residues. CDR3 bases: TGTGCCAGCAGTGACAACTACGAGCAGTACTTC. It codes for CASSDNYEQYF. The full variable domain, in which reference TRBV2 and TRBJ2-7 provide the parts outside the CDR3, is EPEVTQTPSHQVTQMGQEVILRCVPISNHLYFYWYRQILGQKVEFLVSFYNNEISEKSEIFDDQFSVERPDGSNFTLKIRSTKLEDSAMYFCASSDNYEQYFGPGTRLTVT.

This chain joins TRBV10-3 and TRBJ2-3; 11 bases line up with TRBD2. Germline V gives CDR1 ENHRY, CDR2 SYGVKD. The CDR3 has 15 residues. Unmatched junction bases numbered 10, after V lost 7 bases and J lost 7 bases. CDR3 in DNA: TGTGCCATCACGAAGGGACTAGCGGAAGGAAATACGCAGTATTTT. This codes for CAITKGLAEGNTQYF.

In this sample, this clonotype turned up a few times. The chain joins TRBV7-3 to TRBJ2-2; 14 positions match TRBD2. The CDR3 runs 18 residues. The germline CDR1 and CDR2 sequences are SGHTA and FQGTGA. V lost 1 base, J lost 6 bases, and 7 bases stayed unmatched. The CDR3 region is CASSLNSGLAGVSGELFF. For the CDR3, the DNA is TGTGCCAGCAGCTTAAACTCGGGACTAGCGGGAGTGTCCGGGGAGCTGTTTTTT.

This clonotype was observed at least ten times. The chain employs TRBV11-2 and TRBJ1-1; a possible D gene is TRBD1 (5 bases). The germline V gene encodes CDR1 SGHAT and CDR2 FQNNGV. Trimming shortened V by 3 bases and J by 3 bases, and 14 bases separated the two germline ends. This CDR3 region has 15 residues. CDR3 residues: CASSFGQGGYTEAFF. The CDR3 DNA follows: TGTGCCAGCAGCTTTGGCCAGGGTGGGTACACTGAAGCTTTCTTT.

This clonotype has at least ten counts. The rearrangement uses TRBV28 and TRBJ2-7; D possibly matches TRBD1 or TRBD2 (5 bases each). This CDR3 spans 12 amino acids. The germline CDR1 and CDR2 sequences are MDHEN and SYDVKM. The ends were cut back, 6 bases at V and 4 bases at J, with 10 bases in the middle. CDR3 in DNA: TGTGCCAGCAGGACGGGGCGGTACGAGCAGTACTTC. Amino acids: CASRTGRYEQYF. Full variable domain (missing parts from reference TRBV28 and TRBJ2-7): DVKVTQSSRYLVKRTGEKVFLECVQDMDHENMFWYRQDPGLGLRLIYFSYDVKMKEKGDIPEGYSVSREKKERFSLILESASTNQTSMYLCASRTGRYEQYFGPGTRLTVT.

This clonotype showed up many times. V usage is TRBV11-2 and J usage is TRBJ2-2; 11 nucleotides line up with TRBD1. The CDR3 sequence is 16 residues long. The germline gives CDR1 SGHAT, CDR2 FQNNGV. Losses at the gene ends were 5 bases for V and 9 bases for J; bases not matched to a gene: 11. The CDR3 DNA sequence: TGTGCCAGCAGCCTAGGACAGGGGGCAATCGTCCGGGAGCTGTTTTTT. Encoded protein: CASSLGQGAIVRELFF.

This chain uses TRBV30 with TRBJ1-4; 9 bases align to TRBD1. CDR1 is GTSNPN, CDR2 SVGIG, per germline (reference sequence). The CDR3 consists of 15 residues. With 2 bases clipped from V and 6 bases from J, the junction kept 7 bases outside the gene matches. The CDR3 DNA follows: TGTGCCTGGAGTCCGGGACAGGGCGGGCATGAAAAACTGTTTTTT. Its translation is CAWSPGQGGHEKLFF.